A selection of T cell receptor beta chains follows, all from one sample in a study of identical twins. A single record per CDR3 protein comes from TCRdb applying MiXCR to the 5' RACE reads. The table shows 520,000 or so distinct CDR3 sequences, with less than 25% occurring only once. Separately, the same data were catalogued under a study of T cells expressing NK-cell markers.

Material for sequencing was CD4+ T cells sorted from blood. Receptors were obtained from a woman in her late teens or twenties in good health. Each CDR3 is given with its conserved first and last residue. The D gene is left open where the match is weak. The size of a clone is reported for some rows only, either as once, few or many, or as a class for expanded clones.

V gene: TRBV12-3/TRBV12-4
D gene: .
J gene: TRBJ2-1
clone size: .
CDR3 DNA: TGTGCCAGCACCCGCCTCCCCGGTCCCTACAATGAGCAGTTCTTC
CDR3 protein: CASTRLPGPYNEQFF

V gene: TRBV5-1
D gene: .
J gene: TRBJ1-2
clone size: few
CDR3 DNA: TGCGCCAGCAGCTTGGAGTTCGGGGATGGCTATGGCTACACCTTC
CDR3 protein: CASSLEFGDGYGYTF

V gene: TRBV5-3
D gene: TRBD2
J gene: TRBJ2-1
clone size: .
CDR3 DNA: TGTGCCAGAAGCTTGAGACTAGCGGGAGCTAACTTCTCCTACAATGAGCAGTTCTTC
CDR3 protein: CARSLRLAGANFSYNEQFF

V gene: TRBV18
D gene: TRBD1
J gene: TRBJ1-1
clone size: .
CDR3 DNA: TGTGCCAGCTCCCCGGACAGGGGATCGGTAGCTTTCTTT
CDR3 protein: CASSPDRGSVAFF

V gene: TRBV20-1
D gene: TRBD2
J gene: TRBJ2-7
clone size: .
CDR3 DNA: TGCAGTGCGGGGGGACTAGCTTCAGGCGAGCAGTACTTC
CDR3 protein: CSAGGLASGEQYF

V gene: TRBV18
D gene: .
J gene: TRBJ2-3
clone size: .
CDR3 DNA: TGTGCCAGCTCACCACCCCGGACAAGCACAGATACGCAGTATTTT
CDR3 protein: CASSPPRTSTDTQYF

V gene: TRBV20-1
D gene: .
J gene: TRBJ2-1
clone size: .
CDR3 DNA: TGCAGTGGGAAGGTCGGCATTTTGGGGCTTGAGCAGTTCTTC
CDR3 protein: CSGKVGILGLEQFF

V gene: TRBV4-3
D gene: TRBD2
J gene: TRBJ2-5
clone size: .
CDR3 DNA: TGCGCCAGCAGCCAAGATTCGTCTAGCGGATCTGGGACCCAGTACTTC
CDR3 protein: CASSQDSSSGSGTQYF

V gene: TRBV20-1
D gene: .
J gene: TRBJ2-1
clone size: .
CDR3 DNA: TGCAGTGCCACCCATTCGGGAAGGGGCTGGAATGAGCAGTTCTTC
CDR3 protein: CSATHSGRGWNEQFF

V gene: TRBV5-5
D gene: .
J gene: TRBJ2-3
clone size: .
CDR3 DNA: TGTGCCAGCAGCCCGAAGCCGATCGTAAGCACAGATACGCAGTATTTT
CDR3 protein: CASSPKPIVSTDTQYF

V gene: TRBV20-1
D gene: .
J gene: TRBJ2-5
clone size: .
CDR3 DNA: TGCAGTGCTAGCGGCGCGGAGACCCAGTACTTC
CDR3 protein: CSASGAETQYF

V gene: TRBV7-9
D gene: .
J gene: TRBJ2-3
clone size: many
CDR3 DNA: TGTGCCAGCAGCTTAGGGGGGGCCCCAGATACGCAGTATTTT
CDR3 protein: CASSLGGAPDTQYF

V gene: TRBV20-1
D gene: .
J gene: TRBJ1-1
clone size: few
CDR3 DNA: TGCAGTGCTATGGGAAAGGAGGAAGCTTTCTTT
CDR3 protein: CSAMGKEEAFF

V gene: TRBV19
D gene: TRBD1
J gene: TRBJ2-7
clone size: .
CDR3 DNA: TGTGCCAGTAGTACGGGACAGGTCCCCGAGCAGTACTTC
CDR3 protein: CASSTGQVPEQYF

V gene: TRBV4-2
D gene: TRBD2
J gene: TRBJ2-7
clone size: .
CDR3 DNA: TGTGCCAGCAGCCAAGGGGACGGGGGGACGCTCGCGTACGAGCAGTACTTC
CDR3 protein: CASSQGDGGTLAYEQYF

V gene: TRBV20-1
D gene: TRBD1
J gene: TRBJ1-2
clone size: .
CDR3 DNA: TGCAGTGCTCGACAGGGGAATAGAGGCTACACCTTC
CDR3 protein: CSARQGNRGYTF

V gene: TRBV29-1
D gene: .
J gene: TRBJ2-1
clone size: many
CDR3 DNA: TGCAGCGTTTCGTGGGGTTTGGTGAATGAGCAGTTCTTC
CDR3 protein: CSVSWGLVNEQFF

V gene: TRBV20-1
D gene: TRBD1
J gene: TRBJ1-1
clone size: .
CDR3 DNA: TGCAGTGGCCGGGACAGGGGGCGCACTGAAGCTTTCTTT
CDR3 protein: CSGRDRGRTEAFF

V gene: TRBV12-3/TRBV12-4
D gene: .
J gene: TRBJ1-5
clone size: once
CDR3 DNA: TGTGCCAGCAGTTTACTTGGCTCAGGGTATAGCAATCAGCCCCAGCATTTT
CDR3 protein: CASSLLGSGYSNQPQHF

V gene: TRBV7-8
D gene: .
J gene: TRBJ2-7
clone size: few
CDR3 DNA: TGTGCCAGCAGCTTCTCCAGGGATCGCGAGCAGTACTTC
CDR3 protein: CASSFSRDREQYF

V gene: TRBV7-7
D gene: TRBD1
J gene: TRBJ2-2
clone size: few
CDR3 DNA: TGTGCTAGCAGCTCTAAAGGGACAGGGCCCGGGGAGCTGTTTTTT
CDR3 protein: CASSSKGTGPGELFF

V gene: TRBV5-1
D gene: .
J gene: TRBJ1-1
clone size: .
CDR3 DNA: TGCGCCAGCAGCTCCCAGGGCCAGAACACTGAAGCTTTCTTT
CDR3 protein: CASSSQGQNTEAFF

V gene: TRBV20-1
D gene: .
J gene: TRBJ2-3
clone size: few
CDR3 DNA: TGCAGTGCGGCACCCCCAACTTCAGTTACGCAGTATTTT
CDR3 protein: CSAAPPTSVTQYF

V gene: TRBV7-6
D gene: .
J gene: TRBJ2-7
clone size: few
CDR3 DNA: TGTGCCAGCAGCTTAGGCCAGCGTGGCTACGAGCAGTACTTC
CDR3 protein: CASSLGQRGYEQYF

V gene: TRBV7-9
D gene: TRBD1
J gene: TRBJ1-1
clone size: few
CDR3 DNA: TGTGCCAGCAGTCACACAGGGGCCTTGAACACTGAAGCTTTCTTT
CDR3 protein: CASSHTGALNTEAFF

V gene: TRBV12-3/TRBV12-4
D gene: .
J gene: TRBJ1-1
clone size: few
CDR3 DNA: TGTGCCAGCAGTTCCTTATCCCGGTACCCCTTGAACACTGAAGCTTTCTTT
CDR3 protein: CASSSLSRYPLNTEAFF

V gene: TRBV20-1
D gene: TRBD2
J gene: TRBJ2-5
clone size: few
CDR3 DNA: TGCAGTGGAGAGAAAGGGACTAGCGTTTTCTTC
CDR3 protein: CSGEKGTSVFF

V gene: TRBV5-6
D gene: .
J gene: TRBJ2-5
clone size: few
CDR3 DNA: TGTGCCAGCAGCTTGGAGCCGGGACCTAGGGGGAAGACCCAGTACTTC
CDR3 protein: CASSLEPGPRGKTQYF

V gene: TRBV9
D gene: .
J gene: TRBJ2-5
clone size: .
CDR3 DNA: TGTGCCAGCAGCGTAGGATTGGGTGGGAGACAGCAAGAGACCCAGTACTTC
CDR3 protein: CASSVGLGGRQQETQYF